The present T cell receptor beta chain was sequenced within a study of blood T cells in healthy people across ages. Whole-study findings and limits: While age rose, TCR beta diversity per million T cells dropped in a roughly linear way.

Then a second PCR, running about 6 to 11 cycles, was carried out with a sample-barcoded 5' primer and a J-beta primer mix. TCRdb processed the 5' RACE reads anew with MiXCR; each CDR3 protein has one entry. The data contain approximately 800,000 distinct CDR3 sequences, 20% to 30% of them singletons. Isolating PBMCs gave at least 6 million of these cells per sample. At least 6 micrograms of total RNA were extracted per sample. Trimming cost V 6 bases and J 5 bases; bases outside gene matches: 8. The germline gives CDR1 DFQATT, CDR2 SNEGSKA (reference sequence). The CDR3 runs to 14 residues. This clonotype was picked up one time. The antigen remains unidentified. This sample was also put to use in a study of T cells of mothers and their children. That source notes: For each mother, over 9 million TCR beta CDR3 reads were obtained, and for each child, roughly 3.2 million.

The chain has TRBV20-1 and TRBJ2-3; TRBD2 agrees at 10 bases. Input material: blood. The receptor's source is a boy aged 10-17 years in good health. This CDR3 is CSAVAGGSKDTQYF. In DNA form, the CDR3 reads TGCAGTGCCGTAGCGGGGGGTTCGAAAGATACGCAGTATTTT.